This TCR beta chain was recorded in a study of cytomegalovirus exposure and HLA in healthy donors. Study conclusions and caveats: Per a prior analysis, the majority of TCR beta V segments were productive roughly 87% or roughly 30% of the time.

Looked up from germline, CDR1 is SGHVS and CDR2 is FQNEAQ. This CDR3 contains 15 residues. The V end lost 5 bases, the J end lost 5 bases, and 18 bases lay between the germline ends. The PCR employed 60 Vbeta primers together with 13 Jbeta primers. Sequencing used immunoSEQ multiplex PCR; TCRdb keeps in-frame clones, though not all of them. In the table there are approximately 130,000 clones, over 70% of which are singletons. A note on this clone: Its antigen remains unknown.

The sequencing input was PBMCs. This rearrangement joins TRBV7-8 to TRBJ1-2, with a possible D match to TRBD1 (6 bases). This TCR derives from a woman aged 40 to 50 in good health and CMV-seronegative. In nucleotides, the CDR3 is TGTGCCAGCAGCCCCCCGGCAGGGGCACGATATGGCTACACCTTC. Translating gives CASSPPAGARYGYTF.